The entry below describes one T cell receptor beta chain. Antigen: not known. The sample comes from a study of cytomegalovirus exposure and HLA in healthy donors. General observations from the study: Reportedly, a later analysis found an Asian-associated ancestry cluster had fewer N-insertions than the roughly 670-donor mean. An analysis that came later showed most CMV-associated TCR beta chains appearing HLA-restricted.

PCR was performed using 60 Vbeta and 13 Jbeta primers. The protocol was immunoSEQ multiplex PCR, while the TCRdb copy is restricted to in-frame clones and leaves out a portion. This sample has roughly 67,000 clones, with around four fifths found just once. CDR1 and CDR2 (germline): SNHLY, FYNNEI. This CDR3 contains 16 residues. The trim removed 1 base at V and 0 bases at J, leaving 3 bases unmatched. The receptor was isolated from a man aged 35-49 years in good health and CMV-seronegative. Specimen: PBMCs. This chain connects TRBV2 to TRBJ2-1; 7 positions match TRBD2. The CDR3 loop is CASSEGGGGSYNEQFF. Here the CDR3 DNA reads TGTGCCAGCAGTGAAGGGGGCGGGGGCTCCTACAATGAGCAGTTCTTC.